A single sample is the source of the 9 T cell receptor beta chains below, sequenced in a study of Ad26.COV2.S vaccination and SARS-CoV-2 variants. Sequenced by immunoSEQ multiplex PCR; TCRdb stores in-frame clones only, minus some. The sample lists hundreds of thousands of clones, around 89% occurring once. This sample's treatment: approximately 18 received Ad26.COV2.S at low or high dose, single or two shots; several received placebo; per-sample allocation not given. Vaccine and placebo recipients were sampled on day 63 after the first injection. Sequencing used peripheral blood, obtained in a trial of Ad26.COV2.S vaccine versus placebo. Every receptor here comes from a person between 18 and 65 years old who received the Ad26.COV2.S COVID-19 vaccine or a placebo.

The chain combines TRBV20-1 with TRBJ1-1; D unresolved. The CDR3 has 14 residues. In germline, CDR1 is DFQATT, CDR2 SNEGSKA (reference sequence). Deletions cut 3 bases from V and 1 base from J, with 12 bases between. Written as DNA, the CDR3 is TGCAGTGCTAGTAGTAACCAGGCGAACACTGAAGCTTTCTTT. It translates to CSASSNQANTEAFF.

The CDR3 DNA is TGTGCCAGCAGCTCCGGAGATGGAGCTTTCTTT. Translated: CASSSGDGAFF. The V gene is TRBV7-9, the J gene TRBJ1-1; D call uncertain. This CDR3 comprises 11 residues. Trimming stripped 4 bases from V and 10 bases from J, with 10 bases between. Germline V lookup: CDR1 SEHNR, CDR2 FQNEAQ (reference sequence).

This clone was seen a single time. This chain connects TRBV7-2 to TRBJ1-6; D is unresolved. CDR1 is SGHTA, CDR2 FQGNSA, per germline. The CDR3 loop spans 15 amino acids. Trimming pared 3 bases from V and 7 bases from J, leaving 13 bases between. DNA for the CDR3: TGTGCCAGCAGCTTGAGTAGCGTCTCAAATTCACCCCTCCACTTT. This translates into CASSLSSVSNSPLHF.

The chain employs TRBV10-3 and TRBJ2-1; 16 bases agree with TRBD2. The CDR3 loop spans 18 amino acids. The V and J ends lost 3 bases and 7 bases, in that order; junction bases with no gene match: 9. From germline, CDR1 is ENHRY and CDR2 SYGVKD. CDR3 in DNA: TGTGCCATCAGTGAAAGGGGACTAGCGGGGGGGGAACCAAATGAGCAGTTCTTC. This codes for CAISERGLAGGEPNEQFF.

This clone was picked up a small number of times. V and J are TRBV6-5 and TRBJ1-1; 9 positions agree with TRBD1. With 6 bases clipped from V and 4 bases from J, the junction kept 3 bases outside the gene matches. Germline values: CDR1 MNHEY, CDR2 SVGAGI. The CDR3 loop spans 13 amino acids. The chain's CDR3 is CASRGDRVTEAFF. The CDR3 region has the DNA TGTGCCAGCAGAGGGGACAGGGTCACTGAAGCTTTCTTT.

V is TRBV28 and J is TRBJ2-7, with 13 bases lining up with TRBD2. V lost 5 bases, J lost 7 bases, and 17 bases stayed unmatched. The CDR3 runs to 18 residues. CDR1 is MDHEN, CDR2 SYDVKM, per germline. The CDR3 nucleotides read TGTGCCAGCAGTATAGGTGGGACTAGCGGGACTAGTTTGCGGGAGCAGTACTTC. This encodes CASSIGGTSGTSLREQYF.

The chain is built from TRBV7-8 and TRBJ1-3; D gene uncertain. V lost 3 bases, J lost 0 bases, and 6 bases lay in between. The CDR3 is 14 residues long. Germline V gene sequence: CDR1 SGHVS, CDR2 FQNEAQ. In DNA form, the CDR3 reads TGTGCCAGCAGCTTCAAAAACTCTGGAAACACCATATATTTT. It codes for CASSFKNSGNTIYF.

The CDR3 is CASSPITTTNEKLFF. The CDR3 coding sequence is TGTGCCAGCAGTCCCATCACGACAACTAATGAAAAACTGTTTTTT. This chain links TRBV6-2 or TRBV6-3 with TRBJ1-4; D unresolved. This CDR3 has 15 amino acids. Between the trimmed V and J ends, which lost 5 bases and 0 bases, there was a span of 10 bases. Germline CDR1 and CDR2: MNHEY and SVGEGT.

V gene TRBV4-3 combines with J gene TRBJ2-2; D is unresolved. Germline V gene data show CDR1 as LGHNA and CDR2 as YSLEER. The CDR3 loop spans 13 amino acids. Trimming took off 8 bases at V and 4 bases at J, with 11 bases between the two ends. CDR3 sequence: CASLEGSTGELFF. The CDR3 DNA is TGCGCCAGCCTCGAAGGGTCCACCGGGGAGCTGTTTTTT.